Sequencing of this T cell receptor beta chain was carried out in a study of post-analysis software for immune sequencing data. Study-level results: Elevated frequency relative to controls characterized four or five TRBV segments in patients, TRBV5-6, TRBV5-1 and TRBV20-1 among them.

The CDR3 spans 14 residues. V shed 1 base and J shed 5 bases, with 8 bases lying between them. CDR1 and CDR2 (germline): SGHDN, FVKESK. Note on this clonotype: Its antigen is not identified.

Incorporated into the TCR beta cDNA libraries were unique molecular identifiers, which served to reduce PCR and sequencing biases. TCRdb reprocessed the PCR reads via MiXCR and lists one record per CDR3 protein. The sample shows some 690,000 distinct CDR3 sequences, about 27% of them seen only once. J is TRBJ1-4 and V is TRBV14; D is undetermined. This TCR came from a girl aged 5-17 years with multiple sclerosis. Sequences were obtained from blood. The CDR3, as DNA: TGTGCCAGCAGCCAAGCCCGGGTAAATGAAAAACTGTTTTTT. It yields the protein CASSQARVNEKLFF.